The TCR beta chain under discussion was sequenced for a study of blood T cell repertoires in COVID-19. Between the trimmed V and J ends, which lost 5 bases and 0 bases, there was a span of 10 bases. CDR1 is KGHDR, CDR2 SFDVKD, per germline. This CDR3 is 15 amino acids long. Original processing methods: Quantification of nucleated cells was approximated via reference gene primer amplification. Using immunoSEQ multiplex PCR, the repertoire was profiled, and TCRdb retains in-frame clones only, with some absent. V and J calls and clone size are copied from that table; D and trimming were computed from the DNA. The data show about 240,000 clones, with about four fifths seen just once and roughly 9.6% held by the top ten.

The chain carries TRBV24-1 and TRBJ2-1; tentatively, D is TRBD1 (6 bases). Input material: peripheral blood. The sequence was collected from an elderly woman with acute or convalescent COVID-19. DNA of the CDR3: TGTGCCACCAGTGGGGGGACATTCTCCTACAATGAGCAGTTCTTC. The encoded protein is CATSGGTFSYNEQFF.